This TCR beta chain was found in a study of T-cell reconstitution after alpha-beta-depleted transplantation in children. Unique molecular identifiers were used in preparing the TCRbeta library. TCRdb reprocessed the PCR reads with MiXCR, giving one entry per CDR3 protein. The sample shows some 72,000 distinct CDR3 sequences, 7% to 8% of them seen only once. Germline V gene data show CDR1 as SGHVS and CDR2 as FQNEAQ. Trimming removed 6 bases at V and 1 base at J, with 15 bases between. The CDR3 covers 16 residues. This receptor was taken from a human donor who donated a stem cell graft to a child with acute lymphoblastic leukemia. Sequencing used PBMCs from the stem cell graft donor, obtained from the stem cell graft. This rearrangement joins TRBV7-8 to TRBJ1-4; no clear D gene. The CDR3 coding sequence is TGTGCCAGCAGTTCAGGAGAGGCTCGAACTAATGAAAAACTGTTTTTT. This translates into CASSSGEARTNEKLFF.